The clone carrying this TCR beta chain occurred a few times. Its target is not known. Averaging around 110 mL, one heparinised blood draw came from each individual donor. The data are from a study of beta chain features in type 1 diabetes. Findings and caveats of the study: Reads derived from cDNA could over-represent cells showing high TCR expression. Patients' naive, central memory and regulatory TCRB repertoires appeared more alike than those of healthy donors.

Expressed TCRB transcripts were sequenced after all isolated RNA was converted to cDNA. The repertoire was sequenced with immunoSEQ multiplex PCR; TCRdb's copy has only in-frame clones and lacks some. The table shows roughly 300,000 clones, with 6.5% to 10% occurring only once. This CDR3 is 12 amino acids long. Germline assignment: CDR1 MNHEY and CDR2 SVGAGI. Deletions cut 5 bases from V and 9 bases from J, with 11 bases between. Sample: central memory CD4+ T cells from blood. The chain has TRBV6-5 and TRBJ2-1, with unresolved D. The clonotype originates from a woman under 30 in good health. In DNA, the CDR3 is TGTGCCAGCAGTGACGAGATTCGTGAGCAGTTCTTC. This codes for CASSDEIREQFF.